Reported below is one T cell receptor (beta chain). This clone's antigen is unknown. No clone much larger than this one lies a single base away; base qualities are absent. The CDR3, from cysteine to phenylalanine, totals 14 residues. Just CDR3 DNA is preserved here, 42 bases in frame from base 1. At the junction V is shortened by 2 bases and J by 2 bases; bases outside the gene matches: 3. The germline V gene (reference sequence) provides CDR1 SGHNT and CDR2 YYREEE. Participants in the prospective study were aged roughly 18 to 100 years, lived in over 20 United States geographic areas, and enrolled through a virtual design. Cohort assignment in the prospective study relied on participant-reported clinical history from a screening survey and a study questionnaire. For ImmuneRACE Cohort 3, a participant was defined as recovered based on two consecutive negative NP/OP PCR tests, clearance by a healthcare professional, or resolution of symptoms. In the prospective study, mobile phlebotomists collected whole blood, serum and a nasopharyngeal or oropharyngeal swab from each participant. Participants in the prospective study had the option to provide additional blood draws and questionnaires over a 2-month period. Before DNA extraction, prospective study blood samples were shipped either frozen or at room temperature.

This specimen comes from a study of blood T cell repertoires in COVID-19 (dated by TCRdb to about 2020). For the study in its entirety: Samples covering the acute and convalescent phases of COVID-19 were provided by collaborators in the United States, Italy and Spain. The prospective study material was composed of cDNA or gDNA derived from T cells, B-cell-depleted T cells, or PBMCs. Deeply sampled blood TCRbeta repertoires from subjects exposed to, actively infected with, or recovered from COVID-19 were included in the dataset. The repertoires were released in a freely available public database intended as a resource for research on the immune response to SARS-CoV-2. The samples were drawn from the first 160 participants of the ongoing ImmuneRACE study and from 1,254 subjects provided by 6 global collaborators. A de-identified subject ID, COVID-19 status, age in years and sex were almost always included in the sample metadata. Where available, HLA class I and class II types were obtained from metadata supplied by the sample provider rather than from assay-based typing.

The immunoSEQ Assay, a bias-controlled multiplex PCR, was used to amplify TCRbeta CDR3 regions from genomic DNA. In the authors' own workflow: The number of nucleated cells in each sample was estimated from the amplification of reference gene primers within the assay. To quantify the absolute abundance of each unique TCRbeta CDR3 rearrangement, sequence reads were collapsed and filtered. For each sample, productive Simpson clonality was calculated by taking the square root of Simpson's diversity index across productive rearrangements. TCRdb limited this immuneACCESS table to in-frame rearrangements with V and J called. A share of clones is missing; checked studies link under half to unresolved V genes, and the rest is unexplained. That table supplies the V and J calls and clone size; D and trimming were determined from the DNA. This sample gives 160,000 or so clones in total; 75% to 90% of them show up just once. The ten largest make up nearly 3.5% of the sample.

Study-wide conclusions, independent of this receptor: Clinical and demographic metadata were provided uncurated, with the amount varying by source and participant.

The chain joins TRBV5-4 to TRBJ2-7, with TRBD2 matching 8 junction bases. This clonotype was sampled from a woman in her fifties or sixties who had recovered from COVID-19. Sequencing used PBMCs or T cells enriched from blood (not recorded which). The nucleotide sequence is given as TGTGCCAGCAGCTTCGGGGGGGGCCCCTACGAGCAGTACTTC. It encodes CASSFGGGPYEQYF.